These 22 T cell receptor beta chains were all obtained from the same sample, sequenced in a study of STAT5B mutations in CD4+ large granular lymphocyte leukemia (dated by TCRdb to between 2021 and 2022). Libraries were built with the immunoSEQ multiplex PCR assay. Not all clones reach the TCRdb copy of this immuneACCESS table, which keeps in-frame sequences only. Checked studies attribute under half of the gap to unresolved V genes and leave the rest unexplained. This sample holds 9,800 or so clones; 70% to 85% were observed only once. Roughly 62% of the sample goes to the ten largest clones. Material for sequencing was PBMCs. The receptors were sampled from a man between 60 and 70 years old with CD4+ T-cell large granular lymphocyte leukemia.

V and J are TRBV18 and TRBJ2-5; 7 bases line up with TRBD1. CDR3 length equals 14 residues. Trimming removed 2 bases from V and 4 bases from J; junction bases left unmatched: 4. Germline loops: CDR1 KGHSH, CDR2 LQKENI. CDR3 DNA: TGTGCCAGCTCACCAAGGGACAGAGGAGAGACCCAGTACTTC. Translated, it gives CASSPRDRGETQYF.

The chain has TRBV15 and TRBJ2-7; maybe TRBD2 (5 bases). The CDR3 consists of 13 residues. Germline V gives CDR1 LNHNV, CDR2 YYDKDF (reference sequence). V was cut by 7 bases and J by 2 bases, with 12 bases left in between. The DNA of the CDR3 is TGTGCCACCAAGGACTCCGGGGCCTACGAGCAGTACTTC. Encoded protein: CATKDSGAYEQYF. Complete variable domain (other parts from reference TRBV15 and TRBJ2-7): DAMVIQNPRYQVTQFGKPVTLSCSQTLNHNVMYWYQQKSSQAPKLLFHYYDKDFNNEADTPDNFQSRRPNTSFCFLDIRSPGLGDTAMYLCATKDSGAYEQYFGPGTRLTVT.

J is TRBJ1-1 and V is TRBV19; maybe TRBD1 (5 bases). Germline CDR1 LNHDA, CDR2 SQIVND (reference sequence). The length of the CDR3 is 15 residues. Between the trimmed V and J ends, which lost 2 bases and 0 bases, there was a span of 10 bases. The CDR3 protein is CASSIQGYMNTEAFF. As DNA, the CDR3 is TGTGCCAGTAGTATACAGGGTTACATGAACACTGAAGCTTTCTTT.

This chain uses TRBV4-3 with TRBJ2-7; the match to TRBD1 covers 7 bases. This CDR3 has 15 amino acids. The germline CDR1 and CDR2 sequences are LGHNA and YSLEER. The V and J ends lost 0 bases and 5 bases, in that order; junction bases with no gene match: 7. The CDR3 DNA sequence: TGCGCCAGCAGCCAAGATGGCAGGGGGATAAACGAGCAGTACTTC. As protein: CASSQDGRGINEQYF.

CDR3 protein: CASRRDPGANVLTF. As DNA, the CDR3 is TGTGCCAGCAGGCGCGACCCTGGGGCCAACGTCCTGACTTTC. The chain has TRBV28 and TRBJ2-6, with D hard to call. V lost 6 bases and J 2 bases, leaving 8 bases between the germline ends. Per germline, CDR1 MDHEN and CDR2 SYDVKM. CDR3 size: 14 residues.

This chain connects TRBV5-6 to TRBJ2-5; a possible D gene is TRBD1 (6 bases). The CDR3 contains 18 residues. Germline V gene data show CDR1 as SGHDT and CDR2 as YYEEEE. V was clipped by 2 bases and J by 5 bases, with 25 bases between them. CDR3 region: CASSLLSSPTGGEETQYF. The CDR3 DNA sequence: TGTGCCAGCAGCTTATTAAGCTCACCGACAGGTGGTGAGGAGACCCAGTACTTC.

The chain carries TRBV19 and TRBJ1-1, with 9 bases lining up with TRBD1. Germline CDR1 and CDR2: LNHDA and SQIVND (reference sequence). With V trimmed by 5 bases and J by 9 bases, 13 bases remained unmatched. The CDR3 loop spans 15 amino acids. CDR3 loop: CASSPGTGGAGQAFF. As DNA, the CDR3 is TGTGCCAGTAGTCCTGGAACAGGGGGCGCAGGTCAAGCTTTCTTT. The full variable domain, rest sourced from reference TRBV19 and TRBJ1-1, is DGGITQSPKYLFRKEGQNVTLSCEQNLNHDAMYWYRQDPGQGLRLIYYSQIVNDFQKGDIAEGYSVSREKKESFPLTVTSAQKNPTAFYLCASSPGTGGAGQAFFGQGTRLTVV.

In its sample, this clone ranks as medium-sized (0.01 to 0.1%). The genes are TRBV21-1 and TRBJ2-7; no DNA check was done on the table's D call, TRBD1. TRBV21-1 is recorded as a pseudogene. This CDR3 is 16 amino acids long. CDR3 sequence reads: CASTIASGQGPYEQYF. CDR3 nucleotides: TGTGCCAGCACAATTGCCTCGGGACAGGGCCCCTACGAGCAGTACTTC.

The gene calls are TRBV28 and TRBJ2-7, with 11 bases that match TRBD1. CDR3 length: 17 amino acids. CDR1 and CDR2 (germline): MDHEN, SYDVKM. The V gene end was trimmed by 5 bases and the J gene end by 0 bases; junction bases not matched to a gene: 9. The CDR3 DNA follows: TGTGCCAGCAGTCCGTCCCGGGACAGGGGGAGCTCCTACGAGCAGTACTTC. Encoded protein: CASSPSRDRGSSYEQYF. Filled out from reference TRBV28 and TRBJ2-7, the complete variable domain reads DVKVTQSSRYLVKRTGEKVFLECVQDMDHENMFWYRQDPGLGLRLIYFSYDVKMKEKGDIPEGYSVSREKKERFSLILESASTNQTSMYLCASSPSRDRGSSYEQYFGPGTRLTVT.

This rearrangement joins TRBV7-3 to TRBJ2-3; 8 bases fit TRBD2. CDR3 length: 16 residues. The V gene end was trimmed by 5 bases and the J gene end by 3 bases; junction bases not matched to a gene: 10. Germline V gene data show CDR1 as SGHTA and CDR2 as FQGTGA. CDR3 loop: CASSPKTKRETDTQYF. As DNA, the CDR3 is TGTGCCAGCAGCCCTAAAACTAAGCGGGAGACAGATACGCAGTATTTT.

The CDR3 DNA sequence: TGTGCCAGCAAGATGGGGAGGGGGGACAAAAACATTCAGTACTTC. It codes for CASKMGRGDKNIQYF. This chain uses TRBV11-2 with TRBJ2-4, with a possible D match to TRBD2 (7 bases). The V gene lost 7 bases and the J gene lost 3 bases, with 16 bases spanning the gap. CDR3 length: 15 amino acids. Germline lookup yields CDR1 SGHAT and CDR2 FQNNGV.

The chain employs TRBV19 and TRBJ1-5; D call uncertain. The V gene lost 3 bases and the J gene lost 2 bases, with 11 bases spanning the gap. This CDR3 has 15 amino acids. CDR1 is LNHDA and CDR2 is SQIVND in the germline V gene (reference sequence). CDR3 region: CASSIRRSGNQPQHF. The CDR3 DNA sequence: TGTGCCAGTAGTATCCGCAGAAGCGGCAATCAGCCCCAGCATTTT.

The chain recombines TRBV7-2 with TRBJ2-7, with 8 nucleotides matching TRBD2. Germline V gives CDR1 SGHTA, CDR2 FQGNSA. Unmatched junction bases numbered 1, after V lost 1 base and J lost 2 bases. The CDR3 covers 14 residues. CDR3 nucleotide sequence: TGTGCCAGCAGCTTAGAGCGGGGGACCTACGAGCAGTACTTC. Translation: CASSLERGTYEQYF.

V is TRBV4-3 and J is TRBJ2-7; D may be TRBD2 (7 bases). The CDR3 is 15 residues long. The germline gives CDR1 LGHNA, CDR2 YSLEER. V lost 1 base, J lost 7 bases, and 17 bases lay in between. CDR3 in amino acids: CASSQVGGGSGEQYF. The CDR3 region has the DNA TGCGCCAGCAGCCAAGTAGGGGGAGGGTCCGGGGAGCAGTACTTC.

V usage is TRBV2 and J usage is TRBJ1-5; D gene unclear. Germline V gene sequence: CDR1 SNHLY, CDR2 FYNNEI. The CDR3 covers 14 residues. Trimming shortened V by 3 bases and J by 6 bases, and 12 bases separated the two germline ends. The DNA of the CDR3 is TGTGCCAGCAGTGAGGCGGCCTTAGGTCAGCCCCAGCATTTT. Its protein product is CASSEAALGQPQHF.

The rearrangement uses TRBV5-1 and TRBJ1-4; 7 nucleotides match TRBD1. V was pared by 2 bases and J by 0 bases, with 1 base of the junction left unmatched. Germline loops: CDR1 SGHRS, CDR2 YFSETQ. CDR3 length: 15 residues. Here the CDR3 DNA reads TGCGCCAGCAGCTTTCAGGGGGCAACTAATGAAAAACTGTTTTTT. The encoded protein is CASSFQGATNEKLFF.

The chain uses TRBV14 and TRBJ1-4, with D possibly TRBD1 on 6 matching bases. The CDR3 has 12 amino acids. Trimming took off 4 bases at V and 12 bases at J, with 12 bases between the two ends. Germline V gene sequence: CDR1 SGHDN, CDR2 FVKESK. The CDR3 sequence: CASSRSGVQLFF. As DNA, the CDR3 is TGTGCCAGCAGCCGATCAGGGGTCCAACTGTTTTTT.

This chain connects TRBV7-2 to TRBJ2-7; 14 bases fit TRBD2. Per germline, CDR1 SGHTA and CDR2 FQGNSA. Unmatched junction bases numbered 14, after V lost 5 bases and J lost 2 bases. The CDR3 runs to 19 residues. CDR3: CASSPARAGTSGSPYEQYF. DNA of the CDR3: TGTGCCAGCAGCCCGGCCCGGGCCGGGACTAGCGGGAGTCCCTACGAGCAGTACTTC.

This clone occurred once. This chain joins TRBV10-2 and TRBJ2-3; possible D gene TRBD2, 6 bases. CDR1 is WSHSY and CDR2 is SAAADI in the germline V gene. The CDR3 is 14 amino acids. The V end was cut by 3 bases, the J end by 2 bases, with 9 bases between. Here the CDR3 reads CASSDGTATDTQYF. The CDR3 region has the DNA TGCGCCAGCAGTGACGGGACTGCCACAGATACGCAGTATTTT.

J is TRBJ1-1 and V is TRBV11-2; 10 nucleotides match TRBD1. This CDR3 is 18 amino acids long. V lost 1 base, J lost 2 bases, and 10 bases stayed unmatched. CDR1 is SGHAT, CDR2 FQNNGV, per germline. CDR3 DNA: TGTGCCAGCAGCTTAGCAACTTTTGGGGACAGGGGAAACACTGAAGCTTTCTTT. Its translation is CASSLATFGDRGNTEAFF.

The sample holds one count of this clone. V and J are TRBV11-2 and TRBJ1-5; D is uncertain. V was shortened by 0 bases and J by 3 bases, with 15 bases between the two germline ends. Germline CDR1 is SGHAT and CDR2 is FQNNGV. The CDR3 covers 17 residues. The chain's CDR3 is CASSLDHTFGPNQPQHF. The CDR3 nucleotides are TGTGCCAGCAGCTTAGATCACACCTTCGGGCCCAATCAGCCCCAGCATTTT.

The chain joins TRBV10-3 to TRBJ2-1; 10 nucleotides agree with TRBD2. Trimming at V came to 6 bases and at J to 8 bases, leaving 10 bases not matched to a gene. CDR1 is ENHRY and CDR2 is SYGVKD in the germline V gene. The CDR3 consists of 15 residues. The CDR3 spells CAISLSGRPEDEQFF. The CDR3 coding sequence is TGTGCCATCAGCCTTAGCGGGAGGCCCGAGGATGAGCAGTTCTTC.